This T cell receptor beta chain was sequenced in a study of shared clonotypes between healthy human individuals (dated by TCRdb to the early 2020s). Study-wide context: Three men and two women, aged 18 to 49 years, made up the cohort. For each donor, CD4 naive and CD4 memory were each given three plates, CD8 naive was given two plates, and CD8 memory was given one plate. To estimate repertoire size and how much clonotype sharing occurs between individuals, the study deeply sequenced the blood TCR repertoires of several healthy adults. Different laboratories and diverse techniques were used to prepare libraries and sequence TCR repertoires, to increase sequencing depth and limit assay-specific biases. Between about 0.94 and 8.9 billion PBMCs per donor were obtained by leukapheresis.

As concerns this clone: Its antigen remains unidentified. A far bigger clonotype differs at one base, so this is likely a read error.

TCR CDR3 regions were amplified from genomic DNA by multiplex PCR using the deep immunoSEQ assay. Extracted genomic DNA from each cell subset was distributed evenly across all wells of several immunoSEQ 96-well plates, and each plate was treated as a replicate. For sorted subsets, 150 to 200 ng genomic DNA, equal to tens of thousands of T cell genomes, was loaded into each replicate PCR. The purified libraries were quantified using a Qubit 3.0 fluorometer, sized with a Bioanalyzer 2100, and then quantified again using the KAPA Library Quantification kit. Each immunoSEQ 96-well plate was sequenced on its own single-read 150-cycle Illumina NextSeq 550 flow cell. Per the authors' processing: The immunoSEQ output contained only junctional sequences without quality scores, so filtering could not match that applied to full-length reads. Sequences were annotated with PyIR, a Python wrapper for IgBLAST v1.9, using IMGT germline references to assign V/J genes and CDR3. Reads with weak V/J assignments (E-value above 1e-6), missing CDR3, stop codons, out-of-frame junctions, or ambiguous translated residues were removed. V3J clonotypes were defined as sequences sharing an identical inferred V gene, J gene, and CDR3 amino acid sequence. The percentage overlap between two repertoires was calculated by dividing the number of shared unique clonotypes by the size of the smaller repertoire. RTK rarefaction, the Chao1 estimator, and Recon v2.1 estimates of unobserved clonotypes were used to assess repertoire richness. Generation probabilities for all TCRbeta clonotypes obtained by the gDNA method from a handful of donors were computed using OLGA. In its TCRdb copy, this immuneACCESS table keeps in-frame sequences only and misses some clones. Where compared with another copy, unresolved V genes explain less than half of these, and the others have no known cause. The DNA was the basis for D and trimming; V, J and clone size are from that table. The sample data list 300,000 to 400,000 clones, and around 86% of these were observed just once. Around 15% of the sample is taken by the ten largest.

Healthy HIV-negative adults with no recently reported acute infections or vaccinations were included as donors. All donors were Caucasian adults living in Nashville, Tennessee, USA. The CD8 memory samples were a combination of magnetically selected CD45RO+ cells and CCR7-negative CD45RA+ effector memory (TemRA) cells. After blood collection by leukapheresis, PBMCs were isolated using Ficoll-Histopaque density gradient centrifugation and then cryopreserved in the vapor phase of liquid nitrogen. Analytical flow cytometry was used to check the purity and quantity of every magnetically sorted T cell population. Each sorted fraction had its genomic DNA isolated and then quantified by UV absorbance on a Nanodrop 2000c. Broader findings and caveats from the paper: Compared with non-shared clonotypes, the clonotypes found in all four sorted-subset donors had higher generation probabilities. Because the study included a small number of donors, the genetic and exposure-history diversity represented was limited. Pairwise subsampling indicated that sequencing depth was expected to affect the degree of clonotype sharing among donors. Sampling was restricted to blood, and TCR repertoires in tissues likely differ from the TCR repertoires found in blood. Even with the large sequencing depth, rarefaction of the sorted-subset datasets indicated that sequencing was incomplete. Naive subsets generally had larger estimated clonotype richness than memory subsets. When several donors were compared, the shared fraction of clonotypes was about 5% for naive CD4, roughly 3.4% for naive CD8, roughly 2.5% for memory CD4, and 0.3% to 0.5% for memory CD8.

Spanning cysteine to phenylalanine, the CDR3 consists of 13 amino acids. Here the CDR3 DNA is all that survives: 39 bases in frame from base 1. CDR1 and CDR2, looked up from the germline V gene, are MNHEY and SVGAGI. V loses 4 bases, J loses 4 bases, and the germline ends lie 9 bases apart. The clonotype comes from a man aged 18 to 35 in good health. Here the chain combines TRBV6-5 and TRBJ2-3; a weak D assignment points to TRBD2 (5 bases agree). Source material: memory CD8+ T cells sorted from blood. The label giving this sample's cell subset or site can be read as: CD45RO+ cells pooled with CCR7-negative TemRA cells. The CDR3 amino acid sequence is: CASSLSGADTQYF. The DNA sequence follows: TGTGCCAGCAGTTTAAGCGGCGCAGATACGCAGTATTTT.